This T cell receptor beta chain stems from a study of CD8+CD57+ T cells in acquired aplastic anemia. Study details: DNA from sorted CD4+ and CD8+ cells averaged 3.2 ug.

This clonotype appeared a few times. Antigen unknown. The template used for profiling TCR beta VDJ and CDR3 was genomic DNA. Via MiXCR, TCRdb re-called the reads, giving one row per CDR3 protein. The sample has roughly 280,000 distinct CDR3 sequences; about 50% are singletons. Study-level points and caveats: A significant difference in CD8+ Simpson's diversity between patients and controls was not found.

Germline lookup yields CDR1 SNHLY and CDR2 FYNNEI. V was shortened by 4 bases and J by 6 bases, with 9 bases between the two germline ends. This CDR3 has 12 amino acids. Patients included in sequencing had previously demonstrated CD8+CD57+ cell expansion by flow cytometry. This clonotype was obtained from a human donor with aplastic anemia. Material: sorted CD4+, CD8+, or CD8+CD57+ T cells (not recorded which) from PBMCs. The chain couples TRBV2 to TRBJ1-1; D unresolved. The CDR3: CASSVWAAEAFF. The CDR3, as DNA: TGTGCCAGCAGTGTGTGGGCAGCTGAAGCTTTCTTT.